Listed below are T cell receptor beta chains from one sample, sequenced in a study of blood T cell repertoires in COVID-19. Sequenced by immunoSEQ multiplex PCR; TCRdb stores in-frame clones only, minus some. Among more than 200,000 clones listed, around 80% were seen once. The sample taken for sequencing was peripheral blood. These receptors originate from a man between 40 and 49 years old with active or convalescent COVID-19. The conserved cysteine and the conserved F or W are not part of the CDR3 here. Fields, in order: V gene, J gene, CDR3 protein.

>TRBV12-3/TRBV12-4|TRBJ1-2
ASSTGWASYT
>TRBV4-2|TRBJ2-5
ASSPGQLNPTQY
>TRBV7-9|TRBJ2-2
ASSRGAGELF
>TRBV30|TRBJ2-7
AWCRGGGNSYEQY
>TRBV5-6|TRBJ1-2
ASSFQSEGAGGYT
>TRBV5-1|TRBJ2-1
ASSLDGLAGVDEQF
>TRBV29-1|TRBJ1-1
SVESSALGGAF
>TRBV24-1|TRBJ1-5
ATSDVGQGASGAQH
>TRBV5-4|TRBJ1-1
ASSLEEVSLEAF
>TRBV30|TRBJ1-4
AVGQPNEKLF
>TRBV7-9|TRBJ1-4
ASSSDREGGSEKLF
>TRBV10-3|TRBJ1-2
AISESHPGISYGYT
>TRBV2|TRBJ2-7
ASSMTGEGQY
>TRBV20-1|TRBJ2-7
SASFSGAVAYEQY
>TRBV30|TRBJ1-1
AWSWGENTEAF
>TRBV12-3/TRBV12-4|TRBJ1-2
ASSNRGGYT
>TRBV6-6|TRBJ1-5
ASSGDRGRGNQPQH
>TRBV7-9|TRBJ1-2
ASSPGRGDYGYT
>TRBV5-1|TRBJ1-4
ASSPTGGDEKLF
>TRBV30|TRBJ1-6
AWRGSRNSPLH
>TRBV10-3|TRBJ2-3
AISEHRGTDTQY
>TRBV6-5|TRBJ1-3
ATDRGSSGNTIY
>TRBV5-1|TRBJ2-7
ASSLVGQGYEQY
>TRBV10-1|TRBJ2-7
ARRTHEQY
>TRBV27|TRBJ1-2
ASRPLGTDYGYT
>TRBV12-3/TRBV12-4|TRBJ1-2
ASTPTGEIGYT
>TRBV5-6|TRBJ2-7
ASSLLSGGAYEQY
>TRBV19|TRBJ1-1
ASKSVGTGGSHTEAF
>TRBV24-1|TRBJ2-6
ATAGPGANVLT
>TRBV6-5|TRBJ1-6
ASSGGSLSPLH
>TRBV10-3|TRBJ1-1
AITPDRGATEAF
>TRBV3-1/TRBV3-2|TRBJ2-3
ASSPSTDTQY
>TRBV19|TRBJ2-6
ASSMSRGAISGANVLT
>TRBV6-5|TRBJ1-3
ASSPRDSGNTIY
>TRBV7-5|TRBJ1-4
ARSPRDRSSTNEKLF
>TRBV30|TRBJ1-5
AWSGGSTRGQPQH
>TRBV6-4|TRBJ1-5
ASTRAGEQPQH
>TRBV21-1|TRBJ2-5
ASSKDWASGGKLQETQY
>TRBV11-2|TRBJ2-7
ASSFGTREEQY
>TRBV30|TRBJ1-2
AWRNQQGAGYT
>TRBV5-6|TRBJ2-3
ASSRELDTQY